This T cell receptor (beta chain) was identified in a study of blood T cell repertoires in COVID-19. About the research overall: The United States, Italy and Spain supplied acute and convalescent COVID-19 samples. The analysed material was cDNA or gDNA that came from T cells, B-cell-depleted T cells, or PBMCs.

Adults between about 18 and 89 years of age took part from some 25 US areas. Measured with immunoSEQ multiplex PCR; TCRdb has only the in-frame clones, and not every one. The table lists some 150,000 clones, 80% to 90% of them singletons. The germline V gene encodes CDR1 SGHTA and CDR2 FQGNSA. CDR3 size: 15 residues. The V end lost 7 bases, the J end lost 4 bases, and 17 bases lay between the germline ends. The V call is TRBV7-2, the J call TRBJ1-3, with a possible D match to TRBD1 (6 bases). This sequence originates from a man aged 45-65 years who had recovered from COVID-19. Sequenced: PBMCs or T cells enriched from blood (not recorded which). The CDR3 sequence: CASTTASGAGNTIYF. Written as DNA, the CDR3 is TGTGCCAGCACAACCGCTTCAGGGGCAGGAAACACCATATATTTT.